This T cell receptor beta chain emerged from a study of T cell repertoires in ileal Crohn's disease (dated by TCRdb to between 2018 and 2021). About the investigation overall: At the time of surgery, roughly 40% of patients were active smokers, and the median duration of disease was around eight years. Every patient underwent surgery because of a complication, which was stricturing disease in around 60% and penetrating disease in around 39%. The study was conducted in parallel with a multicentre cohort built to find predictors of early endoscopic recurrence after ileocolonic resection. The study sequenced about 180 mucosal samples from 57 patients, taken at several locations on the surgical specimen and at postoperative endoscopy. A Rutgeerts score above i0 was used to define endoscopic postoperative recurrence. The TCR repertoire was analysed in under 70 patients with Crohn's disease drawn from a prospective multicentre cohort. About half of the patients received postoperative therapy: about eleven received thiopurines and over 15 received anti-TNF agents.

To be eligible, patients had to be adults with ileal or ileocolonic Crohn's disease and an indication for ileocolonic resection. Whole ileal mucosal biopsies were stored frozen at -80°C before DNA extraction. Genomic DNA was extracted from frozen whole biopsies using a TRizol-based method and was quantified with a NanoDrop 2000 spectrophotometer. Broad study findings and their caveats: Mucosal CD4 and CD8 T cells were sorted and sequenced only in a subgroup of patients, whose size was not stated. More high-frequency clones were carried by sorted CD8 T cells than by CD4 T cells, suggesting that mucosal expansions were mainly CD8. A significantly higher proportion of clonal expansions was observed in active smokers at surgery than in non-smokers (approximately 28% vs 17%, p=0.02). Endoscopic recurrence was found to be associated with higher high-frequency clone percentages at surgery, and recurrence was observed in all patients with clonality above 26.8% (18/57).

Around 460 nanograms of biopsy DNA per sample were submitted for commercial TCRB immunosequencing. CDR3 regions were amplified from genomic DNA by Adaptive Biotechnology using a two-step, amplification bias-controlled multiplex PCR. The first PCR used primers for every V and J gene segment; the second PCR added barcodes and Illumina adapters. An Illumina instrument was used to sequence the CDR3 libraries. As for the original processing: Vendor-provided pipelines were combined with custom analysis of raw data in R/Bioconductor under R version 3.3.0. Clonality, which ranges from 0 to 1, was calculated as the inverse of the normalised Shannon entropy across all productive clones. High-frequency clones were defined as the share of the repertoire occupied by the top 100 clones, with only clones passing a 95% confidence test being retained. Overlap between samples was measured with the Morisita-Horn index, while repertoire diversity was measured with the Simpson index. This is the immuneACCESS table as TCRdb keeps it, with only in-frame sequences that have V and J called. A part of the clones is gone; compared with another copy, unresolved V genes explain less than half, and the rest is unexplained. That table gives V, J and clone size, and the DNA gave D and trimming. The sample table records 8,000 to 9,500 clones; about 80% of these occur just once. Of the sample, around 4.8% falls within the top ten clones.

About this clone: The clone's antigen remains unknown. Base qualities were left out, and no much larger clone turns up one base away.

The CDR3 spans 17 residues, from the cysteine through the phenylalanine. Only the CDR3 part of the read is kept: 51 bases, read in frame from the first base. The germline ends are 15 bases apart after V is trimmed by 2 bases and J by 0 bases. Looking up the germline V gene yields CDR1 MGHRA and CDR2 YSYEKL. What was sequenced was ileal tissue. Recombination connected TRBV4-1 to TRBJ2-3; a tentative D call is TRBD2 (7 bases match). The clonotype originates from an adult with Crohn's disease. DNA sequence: TGCGCCAGCAGCCAACAAGGGGGGGGGTCTAGCACAGATACGCAGTATTTT. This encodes CASSQQGGGSSTDTQYF.